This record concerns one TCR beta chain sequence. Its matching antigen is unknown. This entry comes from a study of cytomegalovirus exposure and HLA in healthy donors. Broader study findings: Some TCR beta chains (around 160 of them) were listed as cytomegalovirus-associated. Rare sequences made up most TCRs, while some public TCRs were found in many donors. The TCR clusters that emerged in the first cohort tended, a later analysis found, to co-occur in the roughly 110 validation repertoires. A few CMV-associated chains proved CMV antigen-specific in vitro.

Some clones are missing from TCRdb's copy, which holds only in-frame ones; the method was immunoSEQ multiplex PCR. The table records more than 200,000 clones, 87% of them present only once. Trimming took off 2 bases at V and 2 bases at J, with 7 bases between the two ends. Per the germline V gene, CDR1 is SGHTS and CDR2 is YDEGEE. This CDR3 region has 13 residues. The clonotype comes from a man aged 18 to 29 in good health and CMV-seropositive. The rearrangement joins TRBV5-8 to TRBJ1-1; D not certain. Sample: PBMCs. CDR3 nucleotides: TGTGCCAGCAGCTTTACCCACAACACTGAAGCTTTCTTT. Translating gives CASSFTHNTEAFF.